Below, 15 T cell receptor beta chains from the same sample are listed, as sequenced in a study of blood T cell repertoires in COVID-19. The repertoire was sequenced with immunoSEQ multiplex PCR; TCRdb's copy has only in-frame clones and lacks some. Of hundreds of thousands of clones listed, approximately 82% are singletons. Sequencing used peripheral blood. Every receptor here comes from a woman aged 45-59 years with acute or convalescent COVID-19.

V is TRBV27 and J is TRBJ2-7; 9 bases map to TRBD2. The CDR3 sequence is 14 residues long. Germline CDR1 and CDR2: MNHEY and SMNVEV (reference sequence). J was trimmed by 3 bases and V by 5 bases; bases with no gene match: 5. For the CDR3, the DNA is TGTGCCAGCAGTGTGGCGGGAGGGCTCTACGAGCAGTACTTC. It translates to CASSVAGGLYEQYF.

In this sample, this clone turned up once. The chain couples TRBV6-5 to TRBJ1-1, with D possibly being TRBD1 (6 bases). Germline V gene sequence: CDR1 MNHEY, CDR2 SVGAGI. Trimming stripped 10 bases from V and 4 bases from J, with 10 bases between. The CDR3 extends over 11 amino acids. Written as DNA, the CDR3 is TGTGCCAACCACAGGGTCACTGAAGCTTTCTTT. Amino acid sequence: CANHRVTEAFF.

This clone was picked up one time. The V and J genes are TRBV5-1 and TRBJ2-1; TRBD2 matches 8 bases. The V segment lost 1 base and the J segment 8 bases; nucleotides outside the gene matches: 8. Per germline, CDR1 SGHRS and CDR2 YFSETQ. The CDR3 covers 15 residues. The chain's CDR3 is CASSLLSGRIDEQFF. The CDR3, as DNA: TGCGCCAGCAGCTTGCTCAGCGGGAGAATAGATGAGCAGTTCTTC.

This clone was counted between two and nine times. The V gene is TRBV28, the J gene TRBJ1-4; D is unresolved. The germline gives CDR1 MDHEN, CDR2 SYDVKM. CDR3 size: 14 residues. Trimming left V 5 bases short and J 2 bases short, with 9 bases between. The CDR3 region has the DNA TGTGCCAGCAGTCTCCAGGCGACTAATGAAAAACTGTTTTTT. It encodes CASSLQATNEKLFF.

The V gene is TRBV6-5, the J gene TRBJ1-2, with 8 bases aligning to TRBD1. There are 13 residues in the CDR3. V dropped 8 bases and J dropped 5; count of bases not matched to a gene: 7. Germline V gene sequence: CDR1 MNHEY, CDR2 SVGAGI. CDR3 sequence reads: CASLRGQDYGYTF. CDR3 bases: TGTGCCAGCCTAAGGGGACAGGATTATGGCTACACCTTC.

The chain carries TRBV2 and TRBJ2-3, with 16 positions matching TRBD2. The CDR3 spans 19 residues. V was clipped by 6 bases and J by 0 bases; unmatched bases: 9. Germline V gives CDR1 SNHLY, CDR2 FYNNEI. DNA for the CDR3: TGTGCCAGCAGCGGGACTAGCGGGAGGGCCCCTTTTAGCACAGATACGCAGTATTTT. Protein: CASSGTSGRAPFSTDTQYF.

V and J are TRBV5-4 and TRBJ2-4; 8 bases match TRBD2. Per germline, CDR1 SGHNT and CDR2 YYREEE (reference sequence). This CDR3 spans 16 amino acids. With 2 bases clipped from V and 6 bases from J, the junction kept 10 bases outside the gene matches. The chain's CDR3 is CASSLSAGEGRNIQYF. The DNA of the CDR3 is TGTGCCAGCAGCTTATCAGCGGGAGAGGGAAGAAACATTCAGTACTTC.

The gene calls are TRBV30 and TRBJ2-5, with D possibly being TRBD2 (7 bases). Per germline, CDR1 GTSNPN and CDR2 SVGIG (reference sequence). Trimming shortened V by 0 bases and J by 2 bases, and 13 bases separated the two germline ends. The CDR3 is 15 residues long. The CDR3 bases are TGTGCCTGGAGTGTTGGGGGGGGGCTTCAAGAGACCCAGTACTTC. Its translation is CAWSVGGGLQETQYF.

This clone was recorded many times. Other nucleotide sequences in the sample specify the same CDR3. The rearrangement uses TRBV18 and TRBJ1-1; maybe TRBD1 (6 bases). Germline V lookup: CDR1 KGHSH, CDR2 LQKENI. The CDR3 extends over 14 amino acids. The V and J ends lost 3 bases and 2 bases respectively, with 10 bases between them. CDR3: CASSPQTGNTEAFF. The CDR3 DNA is TGTGCCAGCTCACCCCAGACAGGTAACACTGAAGCTTTCTTT.

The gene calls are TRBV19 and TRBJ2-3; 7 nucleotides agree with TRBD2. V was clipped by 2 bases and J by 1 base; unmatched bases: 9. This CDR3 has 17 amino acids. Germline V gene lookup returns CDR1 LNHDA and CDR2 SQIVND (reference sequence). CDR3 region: CASSISPFRGGTDTQYF. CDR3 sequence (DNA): TGTGCCAGTAGTATAAGCCCGTTCCGGGGGGGCACAGATACGCAGTATTTT.

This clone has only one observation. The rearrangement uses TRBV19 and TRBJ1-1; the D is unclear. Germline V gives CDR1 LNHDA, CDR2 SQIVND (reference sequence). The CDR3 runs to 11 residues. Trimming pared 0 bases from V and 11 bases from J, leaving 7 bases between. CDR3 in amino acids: CASSIESRAFF. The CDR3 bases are TGTGCCAGTAGTATAGAGTCTCGGGCTTTCTTT.

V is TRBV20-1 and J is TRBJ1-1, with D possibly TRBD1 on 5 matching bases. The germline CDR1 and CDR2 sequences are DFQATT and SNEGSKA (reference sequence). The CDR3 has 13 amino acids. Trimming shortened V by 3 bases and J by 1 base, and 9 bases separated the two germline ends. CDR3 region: CSASFQGNTEAFF. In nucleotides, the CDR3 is TGCAGTGCTAGTTTCCAGGGGAACACTGAAGCTTTCTTT.

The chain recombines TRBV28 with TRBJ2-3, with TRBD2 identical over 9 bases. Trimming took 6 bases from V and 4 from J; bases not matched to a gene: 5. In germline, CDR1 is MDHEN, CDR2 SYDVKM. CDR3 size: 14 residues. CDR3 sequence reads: CASSLAGNADTQYF. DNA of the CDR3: TGTGCCAGCAGCCTAGCGGGGAATGCAGATACGCAGTATTTT. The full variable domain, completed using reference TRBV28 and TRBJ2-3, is DVKVTQSSRYLVKRTGEKVFLECVQDMDHENMFWYRQDPGLGLRLIYFSYDVKMKEKGDIPEGYSVSREKKERFSLILESASTNQTSMYLCASSLAGNADTQYFGPGTRLTVL.

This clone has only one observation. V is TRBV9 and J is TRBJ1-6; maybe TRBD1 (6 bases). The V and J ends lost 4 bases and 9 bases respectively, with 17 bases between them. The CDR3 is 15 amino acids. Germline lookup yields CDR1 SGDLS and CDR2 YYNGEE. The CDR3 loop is CASSTGRGGFSPLHF. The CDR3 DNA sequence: TGTGCCAGCAGCACCGGCAGGGGCGGATTTTCACCCCTCCACTTT.

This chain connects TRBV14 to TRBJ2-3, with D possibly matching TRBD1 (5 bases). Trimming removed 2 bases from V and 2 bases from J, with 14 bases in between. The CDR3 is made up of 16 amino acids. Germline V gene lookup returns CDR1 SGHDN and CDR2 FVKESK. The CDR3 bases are TGTGCCAGCAGCCAACAGGGCGGCACCCACACAGATACGCAGTATTTT. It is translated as CASSQQGGTHTDTQYF.